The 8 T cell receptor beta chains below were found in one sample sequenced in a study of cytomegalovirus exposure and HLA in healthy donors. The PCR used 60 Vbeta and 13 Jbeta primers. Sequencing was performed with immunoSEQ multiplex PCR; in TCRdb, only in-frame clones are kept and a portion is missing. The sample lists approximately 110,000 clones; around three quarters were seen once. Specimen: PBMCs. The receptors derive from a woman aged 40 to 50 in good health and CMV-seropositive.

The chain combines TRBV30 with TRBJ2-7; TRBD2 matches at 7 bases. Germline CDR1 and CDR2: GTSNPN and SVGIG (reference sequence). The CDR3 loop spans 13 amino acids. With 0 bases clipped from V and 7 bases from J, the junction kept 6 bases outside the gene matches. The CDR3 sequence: CAWSVTSVEEQYF. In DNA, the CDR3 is TGTGCCTGGAGTGTTACTAGCGTGGAAGAGCAGTACTTC.

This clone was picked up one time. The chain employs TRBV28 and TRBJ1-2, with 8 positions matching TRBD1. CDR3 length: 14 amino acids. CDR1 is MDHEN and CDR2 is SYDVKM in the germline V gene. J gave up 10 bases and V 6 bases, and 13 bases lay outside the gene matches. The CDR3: CASSQTRDRPFYTF. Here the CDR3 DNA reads TGTGCCAGCAGCCAGACCCGGGACAGGCCCTTCTACACCTTC.

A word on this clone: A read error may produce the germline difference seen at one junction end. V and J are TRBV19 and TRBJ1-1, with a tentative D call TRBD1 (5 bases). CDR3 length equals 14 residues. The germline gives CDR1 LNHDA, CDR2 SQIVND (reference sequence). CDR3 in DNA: TGTGCCAGTACTCTGACTCCAGGGAACCCTGAAGCTTTCTTT. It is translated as CASTLTPGNPEAFF.

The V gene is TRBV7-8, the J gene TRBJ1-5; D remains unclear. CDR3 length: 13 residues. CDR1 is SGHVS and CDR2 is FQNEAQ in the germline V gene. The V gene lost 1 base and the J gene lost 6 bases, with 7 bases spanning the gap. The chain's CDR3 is CASSLGQSQPQHF. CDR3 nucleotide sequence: TGTGCCAGCAGCTTAGGGCAAAGTCAGCCCCAGCATTTT.

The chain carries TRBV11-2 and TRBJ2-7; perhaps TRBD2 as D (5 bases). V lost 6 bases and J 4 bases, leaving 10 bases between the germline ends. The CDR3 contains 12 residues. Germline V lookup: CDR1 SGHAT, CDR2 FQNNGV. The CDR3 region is CASSKEVYEQYF. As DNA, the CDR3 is TGTGCCAGCAGTAAGGAGGTTTACGAGCAGTACTTC.

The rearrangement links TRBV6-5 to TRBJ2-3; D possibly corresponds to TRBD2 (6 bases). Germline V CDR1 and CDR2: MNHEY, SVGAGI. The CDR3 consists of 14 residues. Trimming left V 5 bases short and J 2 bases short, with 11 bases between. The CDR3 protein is CASSRLGDTDTQYF. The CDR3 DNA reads TGTGCCAGCAGTCGACTAGGGGACACAGATACGCAGTATTTT.

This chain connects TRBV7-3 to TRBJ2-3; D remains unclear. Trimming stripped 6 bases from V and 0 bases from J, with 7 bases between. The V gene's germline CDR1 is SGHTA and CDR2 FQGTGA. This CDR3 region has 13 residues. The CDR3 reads CASSFSSTDTQYF. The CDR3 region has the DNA TGTGCCAGCAGTTTTTCTAGCACAGATACGCAGTATTTT.

CDR3 sequence: CASSLVATGRGSYNEQFF. CDR3 nucleotides: TGTGCCAGCAGCTTAGTCGCCACGGGGAGGGGATCCTACAATGAGCAGTTCTTC. The chain is built from TRBV7-2 and TRBJ2-1, with TRBD2 matching over 7 bases. The CDR3 extends over 18 amino acids. The V and J ends lost 1 base and 1 base, in that order; junction bases with no gene match: 10. Germline-derived CDR1 and CDR2 are SGHTA and FQGNSA.